This entry lists 13 T cell receptor beta chains sequenced from one sample in a study of blood T cells in healthy people across ages. Through a sample-barcoded 5' primer and a J-beta primer mix, a second PCR was run for about 7 to 12 cycles. TCRdb itself ran the 5' RACE reads through MiXCR, one entry per CDR3 protein. The table has 800,000 to 900,000 distinct CDR3 sequences, around two thirds seen once. The sample taken for sequencing was blood. The receptors were gathered from a man aged 25 to 45 in good health.

Worth noting for this clonotype: A much larger clone differs from this one at a single base, so this may be a read error. The V call is TRBV7-2, the J call TRBJ2-7; perhaps TRBD2 as D (7 bases). Germline V gives CDR1 SGHTA, CDR2 FQGNSA. The CDR3 contains 19 residues. Trimming stripped 4 bases from V and 5 bases from J, with 30 bases between. Here the CDR3 DNA reads TGTGCCAGCAGCTCAATCTTCTCATGGTGGGGGGGCCAGGGGAACGAGCAGTACTTC. Protein: CASSSIFSWWGGQGNEQYF.

The genes are TRBV4-2 and TRBJ1-2, with no clear D. The CDR3 has 14 residues. V was trimmed by 3 bases and J by 3 bases, leaving 11 bases between them. Per germline, CDR1 LGHNA and CDR2 YNFKEQ. DNA of the CDR3: TGTGCCAGCAGCCAGGAAATAGGAGACTATGGCTACACCTTC. This codes for CASSQEIGDYGYTF.

The rearrangement links TRBV10-3 to TRBJ1-6; D remains ambiguous. Germline V CDR1 and CDR2: ENHRY, SYGVKD. This CDR3 contains 12 residues. Trimming took off 2 bases at V and 9 bases at J, with 5 bases between the two ends. CDR3 protein: CAISEGSSPLHF. CDR3 nucleotide sequence: TGTGCCATCAGTGAGGGTTCTTCACCCCTCCACTTT.

The J gene is TRBJ2-1, the V gene TRBV14, with D maybe TRBD1 (5 bases). This CDR3 has 15 residues. V lost 4 bases, J lost 3 bases, and 13 bases lay in between. The germline gives CDR1 SGHDN, CDR2 FVKESK. CDR3 nucleotides: TGTGCCAGCAGCCCGCAAGGACACCTCTACAATGAGCAGTTCTTC. Protein product: CASSPQGHLYNEQFF.

The chain couples TRBV4-1 to TRBJ2-6; D possibly corresponds to TRBD1 (6 bases). Trimming stripped 4 bases from V and 4 bases from J, with 14 bases between. The CDR3 totals 16 residues. Germline loops: CDR1 MGHRA, CDR2 YSYEKL. For the CDR3, the DNA is TGCGCCAGCAGCCCAAGGACAGCCAAGGGGGCCAACGTCCTGACTTTC. Protein: CASSPRTAKGANVLTF.

The chain has TRBV7-8 and TRBJ2-3; 9 positions match TRBD1. The germline CDR1 and CDR2 sequences are SGHVS and FQNEAQ. CDR3 length equals 17 residues. V lost 4 bases, J lost 3 bases, and 11 bases stayed unmatched. CDR3 coding DNA: TGTGCCAGCAGCTCCTCCCGGACAGGGGCTAAAACAGATACGCAGTATTTT. It translates to CASSSSRTGAKTDTQYF.

This clonotype was seen only a few times. This chain joins TRBV27 and TRBJ2-1; no firm D call. Germline V lookup: CDR1 MNHEY, CDR2 SMNVEV (reference sequence). V was cut by 7 bases and J by 10 bases, with 20 bases left in between. The CDR3 contains 14 residues. DNA of the CDR3: TGTGCCAGCATCTCAACCCTCCCCGGCGGCGAGCAGTTCTTC. Residues: CASISTLPGGEQFF.

The rearrangement joins TRBV7-3 to TRBJ1-2; D remains ambiguous. CDR1 is SGHTA, CDR2 FQGTGA, per germline. The CDR3 is 13 amino acids. V gave up 11 bases and J gave up 7 bases, with 20 bases separating them. CDR3 sequence: CAGSASQDSGYTF. The CDR3 DNA reads as TGTGCCGGCTCCGCCAGTCAGGACTCTGGCTACACCTTC.

V and J are TRBV20-1 and TRBJ2-7; D is undetermined. Deletions cut 3 bases from V and 0 bases from J, with 12 bases between. This CDR3 comprises 14 residues. CDR1 is DFQATT, CDR2 SNEGSKA, per germline (reference sequence). The CDR3 DNA is TGCAGTGCTAGTGCCGACTTTACCTCCTACGAGCAGTACTTC. Amino acids: CSASADFTSYEQYF.

This chain joins TRBV9 and TRBJ2-1; maybe TRBD2 (7 bases). Trimming shortened V by 0 bases and J by 0 bases, and 13 bases separated the two germline ends. The CDR3 covers 17 residues. Germline V gene sequence: CDR1 SGDLS, CDR2 YYNGEE. The CDR3 sequence: CASSVEGGGASYNEQFF. DNA for the CDR3: TGTGCCAGCAGCGTAGAAGGAGGGGGGGCCTCCTACAATGAGCAGTTCTTC. Drawing the rest from reference TRBV9 and TRBJ2-1, the complete variable domain is DSGVTQTPKHLITATGQRVTLRCSPRSGDLSVYWYQQSLDQGLQFLIQYYNGEERAKGNILERFSAQQFPDLHSELNLSSLELGDSALYFCASSVEGGGASYNEQFFGPGTRLTVL.

The J gene is TRBJ2-6, the V gene TRBV19; 12 bases line up with TRBD1. J lost 2 bases, V lost 4 bases, and 6 bases had no gene match. Germline loops: CDR1 LNHDA, CDR2 SQIVND (reference sequence). This CDR3 is built from 18 residues. The CDR3 sequence is CASSTIGTGGPGANVLTF. Written as DNA, the CDR3 is TGTGCCAGTAGTACCATCGGGACAGGGGGCCCTGGGGCCAACGTCCTGACTTTC.

J is TRBJ1-2 and V is TRBV29-1; D ambiguous. The V end lost 0 bases, the J end lost 8 bases, and 10 bases lay between the germline ends. There are 12 residues in the CDR3. Germline CDR1 is SQVTM and CDR2 is ANQGSEA. The CDR3 sequence is CSVEEGGRGYTF. CDR3 DNA sequence: TGCAGCGTTGAAGAAGGCGGACGGGGCTACACCTTC.

Details on this clonotype: At one end, the junction sequence differs from germline, possibly due to a read error. V gene TRBV12-3 or TRBV12-4 combines with J gene TRBJ2-3; unclear D gene. The CDR3 loop spans 16 amino acids. The CDR3 reads CAGSPLQTRSTDTQYF. The CDR3 coding sequence is TGTGCCGGCAGCCCCCTCCAAACCCGGTCCACAGATACGCAGTATTTT.